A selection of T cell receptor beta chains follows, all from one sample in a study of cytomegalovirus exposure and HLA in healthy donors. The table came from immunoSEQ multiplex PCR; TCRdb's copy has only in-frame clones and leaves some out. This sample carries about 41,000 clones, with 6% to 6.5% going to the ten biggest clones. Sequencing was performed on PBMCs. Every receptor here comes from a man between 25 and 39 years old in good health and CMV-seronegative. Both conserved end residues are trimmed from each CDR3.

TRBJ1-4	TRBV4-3	ASSQDFNKMLF
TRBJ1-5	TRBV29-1	SVGGGSNQPQH
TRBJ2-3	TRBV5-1	ASSLAGGARDTQY
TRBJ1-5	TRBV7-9	ASSLALQPQH
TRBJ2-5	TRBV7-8	ASSPAWTSAPMAQY
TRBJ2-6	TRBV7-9	ASSVQRAGANVLT
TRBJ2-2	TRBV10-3	AISENGANTGELF
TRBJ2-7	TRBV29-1	SVVSSPYEQY
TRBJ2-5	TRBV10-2	ASSRLAGKETQY
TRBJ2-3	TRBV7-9	ASSPRTGGGDTQY
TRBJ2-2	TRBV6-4	ASSGVAGDTGELF
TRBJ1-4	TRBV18	ASSPLGPGSREKLF
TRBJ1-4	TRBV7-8	ASSLREKLF
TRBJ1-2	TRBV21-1	ASSKPWDRGNGYT
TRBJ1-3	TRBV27	ASKDRGLSGNTIY
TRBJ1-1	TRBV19	ASSWGGNTEAF
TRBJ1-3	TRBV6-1	ASSEIVRNSGNTIY
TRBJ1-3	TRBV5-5	ASSLVSGHGNTIY
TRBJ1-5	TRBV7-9	ASSATGTGNQPQH